This T cell receptor (beta chain) originates from a study of graft-versus-host responses after intestinal transplantation. Study-level background: Transplants given to recipients were multivisceral, liver-intestinal, or isolated intestinal. Following induction with anti-thymocyte globulin, all recipients were given tacrolimus and steroids for about three years.

Study results and limitations: GvH clones occurred in recipient marrow; some first appeared in ileum or blood. Clonal ratios of graft-versus-host to host-versus-graft in allografts were high for patients exhibiting graft-donor T cell macrochimerism.

Germline CDR1 and CDR2: MGHRA and YSYEKL. This CDR3 region has 18 residues. The ends lost 3 bases at V and 0 bases at J; junction bases unmatched: 7. Sequencing used immunoSEQ multiplex PCR; TCRdb keeps in-frame clones, though not all of them. This sample has some 12,000 clones; over 90% occur once, and the top ten carry approximately 22%. In the case of this clone: Its antigen is as yet unknown.

This clonotype was obtained from a human patient who received an intestinal transplant, so some T cells may come from the graft donor. This chain joins TRBV4-1 and TRBJ2-4; 11 nucleotides match TRBD2. Material: PBMCs, obtained 109 days after intestinal transplant. The CDR3 nucleotides are TGCGCCAGCAGCCATACTAGCGGGAGTCAAGGAGCCAAAAACATTCAGTACTTC. Translation: CASSHTSGSQGAKNIQYF.